The text below deals with one T cell receptor beta chain. In the authors' methods: Counts of nucleated cells, estimated from reference gene primer amplification, were obtained. Produced via immunoSEQ multiplex PCR; TCRdb's table is partial and in-frame only. The V and J calls and clone size are taken from that table; D and trimming were inferred from the DNA. The sample carries fewer than 90,000 clones, over 65% recorded once. This record belongs to a study of blood T cell repertoires in COVID-19. Study background: Researchers got acute and convalescent COVID-19 samples from the United States, Italy and Spain. Sample material is recorded as cDNA or gDNA derived from T cells, B-cell-depleted T cells, or PBMCs.

Per germline, CDR1 SGHDN and CDR2 FVKESK. This CDR3 is built from 16 residues. After removal of 3 bases from V and 1 base from J, the junction contained 5 bases not matched to a gene. This sequence joins TRBV14 and TRBJ2-2, with 7 nucleotides matching TRBD2. The source is a human donor in a cohort sampled during active COVID-19. The sequenced sample consisted of peripheral blood. CDR3 coding DNA: TGTGCCAGCAGCCATCTCGGCGGGAGGAACACCGGGGAGCTGTTTTTT. This encodes CASSHLGGRNTGELFF.